This TCR beta chain is from a study of post-analysis software for immune sequencing data. Study context: Relapsing-remitting, secondary progressive and progressive-relapsing courses of multiple sclerosis were included.

Unique molecular identifiers were carried by the TCR beta cDNA libraries. Each batch of roughly 0.9 to 10 million T cells produced approximately 470,000 cDNA molecules. TCRdb re-called the PCR reads through MiXCR, storing one row per CDR3 protein. In the table there are 250,000 to 300,000 distinct CDR3 sequences, 30% to 45% of which are singletons. Trimming left V 5 bases short and J 0 bases short, with 11 bases between. The CDR3 length is 15 residues. Per germline, CDR1 MDHEN and CDR2 SYDVKM. As to this clonotype: Its target is not known.

Overall study results and limits: Among roughly 5 TRBV segments more frequent in patients than controls were TRBV5-6, TRBV5-1 and TRBV20-1. Relative to controls, patients with multiple sclerosis showed significantly lower normalized Chao1 diversity. When the samples were clustered directly with F measure, those that had been prepared in the same batch showed strong co-clustering.

The rearrangement joins TRBV28 to TRBJ2-4; possibly TRBD1 for D (5 bases). Source material: blood. The origin of this receptor is a girl under 18 with multiple sclerosis. Here the CDR3 reads CASSPDRIAKNIQYF. CDR3 sequence (DNA): TGTGCCAGCAGTCCAGACAGAATAGCCAAAAACATTCAGTACTTC.